The 10 T cell receptor beta chains below come from one sample, sequenced in a study of cytomegalovirus exposure and HLA in healthy donors. Use of 60 Vbeta and 13 Jbeta primers characterized the PCR. Using immunoSEQ multiplex PCR, the repertoire was profiled, and TCRdb retains in-frame clones only, with some absent. This table has about 160,000 clones, 82% appearing once. Sequenced input: PBMCs. The receptors derive from a girl aged 2-10 years in good health and CMV-seropositive.

J is TRBJ2-3 and V is TRBV29-1; TRBD2 matches 9 bases. CDR3 length equals 17 residues. The germline CDR1 and CDR2 sequences are SQVTM and ANQGSEA. Trimming took 2 bases from V and 0 from J; bases not matched to a gene: 9. The CDR3 spells CSVETLAGHSSTDTQYF. The DNA for the CDR3 is TGCAGCGTTGAAACGCTAGCGGGACACTCCAGCACAGATACGCAGTATTTT.

The J gene is TRBJ2-3, the V gene TRBV27; 9 nucleotides match TRBD2. The CDR3 contains 15 residues. In germline, CDR1 is MNHEY, CDR2 SMNVEV (reference sequence). The V and J ends lost 5 bases and 4 bases, in that order; junction bases with no gene match: 7. The CDR3, as DNA: TGTGCCAGCAGTATTAGCGGGAGCTGGGCAGATACGCAGTATTTT. Protein product: CASSISGSWADTQYF.

The chain employs TRBV15 and TRBJ1-5, with a weak D call TRBD1 (5 bases). Deletions cut 5 bases from V and 1 base from J, with 18 bases between. CDR1 LNHNV and CDR2 YYDKDF come from the germline V gene (reference sequence). This CDR3 comprises 17 residues. The CDR3 region is CATSGGSGAGSNQPQHF. CDR3 nucleotides: TGTGCCACCAGCGGAGGAAGCGGGGCGGGGAGCAATCAGCCCCAGCATTTT.

The chain has TRBV30 and TRBJ2-1; D might be TRBD2 (6 bases). Deletions cut 3 bases from V and 5 bases from J, with 8 bases between. The germline V gene has CDR1 GTSNPN and CDR2 SVGIG (reference sequence). This CDR3 is 12 amino acids long. CDR3 sequence: CAWRDYDNEQFF. CDR3 nucleotides: TGTGCCTGGAGGGACTACGACAATGAGCAGTTCTTC.

The chain recombines TRBV25-1 with TRBJ2-5; no definite D call. The germline V gene encodes CDR1 MGHDK and CDR2 SYGVNS. The V and J ends lost 6 bases and 4 bases respectively, with 12 bases between them. The CDR3 is made up of 13 amino acids. In DNA, the CDR3 is TGTGCCAGCAGCGACGCACAGATAGAGACCCAGTACTTC. Translated: CASSDAQIETQYF.

The J gene is TRBJ2-1, the V gene TRBV29-1; 9 positions agree with TRBD2. V shed 8 bases and J 3 bases; nucleotides not matched to a gene: 11. The CDR3 covers 15 residues. Germline CDR1 SQVTM, CDR2 ANQGSEA. The CDR3: CSPVGLAGIYNEQFF. CDR3 coding DNA: TGCAGCCCTGTGGGGCTAGCGGGAATCTACAATGAGCAGTTCTTC.

The chain recombines TRBV7-9 with TRBJ2-1; 12 bases align to TRBD2. Trimming cost V 4 bases and J 5 bases; bases outside gene matches: 6. The CDR3 is 16 amino acids. Germline CDR1 reads SEHNR; CDR2 reads FQNEAQ (reference sequence). The CDR3 DNA follows: TGTGCCAGCAGCTCTAGCGGGAGGGCCGCCCACAATGAGCAGTTCTTC. It translates to CASSSSGRAAHNEQFF.

This chain connects TRBV7-9 to TRBJ1-2; D remains ambiguous. This CDR3 is 14 amino acids long. Trimming removed 3 bases at V and 2 bases at J, with 10 bases between. Germline values: CDR1 SEHNR, CDR2 FQNEAQ (reference sequence). In nucleotides, the CDR3 is TGTGCCAGCAGCTTTCTACCACGGAACTATGGCTACACCTTC. Amino acids: CASSFLPRNYGYTF.

CDR3: CAWTAYRGTVSYEQYF. CDR3 DNA sequence: TGTGCCTGGACCGCCTATAGGGGGACGGTCTCCTACGAGCAGTACTTC. The V gene is TRBV30, the J gene TRBJ2-7; a weak D match, TRBD1 (6 bases). The CDR3 extends over 16 amino acids. V gave up 4 bases and J gave up 0 bases, with 19 bases separating them. Germline CDR1 GTSNPN, CDR2 SVGIG (reference sequence).

The chain uses TRBV6-1 and TRBJ1-5; TRBD1 matches 8 bases. This CDR3 has 15 amino acids. Germline CDR1 reads MNHNS; CDR2 reads SASEGT. J lost 4 bases, V lost 5 bases, and 7 bases had no gene match. The DNA of the CDR3 is TGTGCCAGCAGTCCGGGACAGGTGGGGAATCAGCCCCAGCATTTT. It codes for CASSPGQVGNQPQHF.